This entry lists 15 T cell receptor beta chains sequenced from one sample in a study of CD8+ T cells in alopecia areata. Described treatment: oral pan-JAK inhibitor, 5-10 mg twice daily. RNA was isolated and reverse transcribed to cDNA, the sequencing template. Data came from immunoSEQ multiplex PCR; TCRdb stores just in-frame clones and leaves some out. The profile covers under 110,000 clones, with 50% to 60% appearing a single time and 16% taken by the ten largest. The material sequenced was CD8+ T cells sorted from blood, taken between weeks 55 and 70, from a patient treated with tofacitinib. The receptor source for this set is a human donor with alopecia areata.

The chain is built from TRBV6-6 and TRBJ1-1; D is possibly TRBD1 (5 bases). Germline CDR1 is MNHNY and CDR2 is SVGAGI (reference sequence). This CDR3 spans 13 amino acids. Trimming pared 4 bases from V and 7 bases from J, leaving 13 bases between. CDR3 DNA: TGTGCCAGCAGTTCCCGCCGGGACGTTGAAGCTTTCTTT. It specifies CASSSRRDVEAFF.

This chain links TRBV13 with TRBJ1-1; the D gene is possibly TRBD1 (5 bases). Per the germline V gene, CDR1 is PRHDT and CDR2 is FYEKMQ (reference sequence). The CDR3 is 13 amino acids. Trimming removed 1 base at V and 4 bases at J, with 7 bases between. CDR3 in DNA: TGTGCCAGCAGCTTAGTTGGGGCCACTGAAGCTTTCTTT. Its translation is CASSLVGATEAFF.

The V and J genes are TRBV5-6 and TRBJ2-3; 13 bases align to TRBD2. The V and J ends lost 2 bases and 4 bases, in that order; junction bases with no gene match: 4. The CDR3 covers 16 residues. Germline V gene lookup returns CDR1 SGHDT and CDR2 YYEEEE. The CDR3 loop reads CASSFGLAGAPDTQYF. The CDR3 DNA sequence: TGTGCCAGCAGCTTTGGACTAGCGGGGGCCCCAGATACGCAGTATTTT. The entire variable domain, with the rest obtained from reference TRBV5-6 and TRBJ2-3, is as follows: DAGVTQSPTHLIKTRGQQVTLRCSPKSGHDTVSWYQQALGQGPQFIFQYYEEEERQRGNFPDRFSGHQFPNYSSELNVNALLLGDSALYLCASSFGLAGAPDTQYFGPGTRLTVL.

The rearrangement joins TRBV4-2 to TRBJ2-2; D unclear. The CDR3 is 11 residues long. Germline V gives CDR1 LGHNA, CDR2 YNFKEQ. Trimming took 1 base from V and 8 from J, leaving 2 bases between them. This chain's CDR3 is CASSQGGELFF. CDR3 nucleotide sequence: TGTGCCAGCAGCCAAGGGGGGGAGCTGTTTTTT.

As DNA, the CDR3 is TGTGCCAGCCTAGGACCTCGTGAGTACTTC. This encodes CASLGPREYF. V gene TRBV2 combines with J gene TRBJ2-7; D not certain. The CDR3 has 10 amino acids. V gave up 8 bases and J gave up 11 bases, with 13 bases separating them. From germline, CDR1 is SNHLY and CDR2 FYNNEI.

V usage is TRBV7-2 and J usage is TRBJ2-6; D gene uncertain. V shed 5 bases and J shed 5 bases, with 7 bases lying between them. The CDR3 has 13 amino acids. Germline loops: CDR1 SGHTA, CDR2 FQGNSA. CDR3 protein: CASSPLRANVLTF. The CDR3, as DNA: TGTGCCAGCAGCCCGCTCCGGGCCAACGTCCTGACTTTC.

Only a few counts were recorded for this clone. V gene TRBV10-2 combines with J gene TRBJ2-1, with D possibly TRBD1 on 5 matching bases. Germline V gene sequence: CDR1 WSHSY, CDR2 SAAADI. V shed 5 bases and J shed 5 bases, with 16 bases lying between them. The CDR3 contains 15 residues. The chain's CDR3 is CASSPTRLGHNEQFF. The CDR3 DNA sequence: TGCGCCAGCAGTCCGACTCGTCTGGGGCACAATGAGCAGTTCTTC.

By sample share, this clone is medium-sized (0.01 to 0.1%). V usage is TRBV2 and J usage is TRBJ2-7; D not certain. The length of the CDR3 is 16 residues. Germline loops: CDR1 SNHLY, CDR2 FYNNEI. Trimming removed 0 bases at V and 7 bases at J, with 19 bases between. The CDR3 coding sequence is TGTGCCAGCAGTGAAGCAAATCCCGGCCCCAGATCAGAGCAGTACTTC. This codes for CASSEANPGPRSEQYF. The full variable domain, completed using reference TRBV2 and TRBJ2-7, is EPEVTQTPSHQVTQMGQEVILRCVPISNHLYFYWYRQILGQKVEFLVSFYNNEISEKSEIFDDQFSVERPDGSNFTLKIRSTKLEDSAMYFCASSEANPGPRSEQYFGPGTRLTVT.

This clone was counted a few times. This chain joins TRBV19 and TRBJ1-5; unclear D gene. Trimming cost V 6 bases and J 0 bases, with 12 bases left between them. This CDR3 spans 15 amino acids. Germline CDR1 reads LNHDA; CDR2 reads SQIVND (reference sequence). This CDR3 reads CASSLWGNSNQPQHF. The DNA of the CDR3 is TGTGCCAGTAGCCTGTGGGGTAATAGCAATCAGCCCCAGCATTTT.

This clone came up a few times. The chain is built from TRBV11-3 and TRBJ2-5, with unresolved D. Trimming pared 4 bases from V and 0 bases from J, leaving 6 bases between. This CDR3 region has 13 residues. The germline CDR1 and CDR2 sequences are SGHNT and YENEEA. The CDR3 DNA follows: TGTGCCAGCAGCTCCCCCGACCAAGAGACCCAGTACTTC. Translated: CASSSPDQETQYF.

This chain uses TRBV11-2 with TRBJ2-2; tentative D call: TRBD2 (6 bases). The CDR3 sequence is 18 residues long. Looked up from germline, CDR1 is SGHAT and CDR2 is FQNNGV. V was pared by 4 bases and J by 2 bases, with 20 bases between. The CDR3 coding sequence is TGTGCCAGCAGCTCTGCCCCAGGGACTGGACTTAACACCGGGGAGCTGTTTTTT. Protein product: CASSSAPGTGLNTGELFF.

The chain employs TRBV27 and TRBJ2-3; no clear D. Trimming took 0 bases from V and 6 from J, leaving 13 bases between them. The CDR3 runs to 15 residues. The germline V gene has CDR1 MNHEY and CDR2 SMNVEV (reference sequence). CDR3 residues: CASSLSPGSLDTQYF. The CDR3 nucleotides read TGTGCCAGCAGTTTATCCCCAGGTAGCTTGGATACGCAGTATTTT.

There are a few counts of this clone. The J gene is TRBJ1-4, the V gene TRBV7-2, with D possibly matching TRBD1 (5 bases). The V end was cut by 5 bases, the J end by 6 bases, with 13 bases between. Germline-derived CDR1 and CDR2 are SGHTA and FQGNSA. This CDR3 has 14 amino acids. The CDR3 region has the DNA TGTGCCAGCAGCCCCTGGCAGGGCCATGAAAAACTGTTTTTT. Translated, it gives CASSPWQGHEKLFF.

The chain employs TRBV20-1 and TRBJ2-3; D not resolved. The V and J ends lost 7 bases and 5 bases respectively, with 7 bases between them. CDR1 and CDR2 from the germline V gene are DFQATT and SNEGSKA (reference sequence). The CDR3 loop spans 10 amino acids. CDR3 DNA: TGCAGTGTCGTCCGAGATACGCAGTATTTT. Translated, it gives CSVVRDTQYF.

The CDR3 region has the DNA TGCGCCAGCAGGGGAGGGACAGCGCATGGCTACACCTTC. Residues: CASRGGTAHGYTF. The chain has TRBV4-1 and TRBJ1-2, with 7 nucleotides matching TRBD1. This CDR3 has 13 residues. V dropped 6 bases and J dropped 6; count of bases not matched to a gene: 7. Germline lookup yields CDR1 MGHRA and CDR2 YSYEKL.